These T cell receptor beta chains were read from a single sample in a study of T cell changes during pregnancy in multiple sclerosis. Assay: immunoSEQ multiplex PCR; the TCRdb copy retains only in-frame clones and omits some. This table holds approximately 83,000 clones, 90% to 95% found once. Sample: peripheral blood, taken in the third trimester of pregnancy. These receptor sequences come from a female donor with multiple sclerosis, enrolled in a pregnancy study. Each CDR3 is given with its conserved first and last residue. Each record gives: J gene, V gene, D gene, CDR3 protein. The D gene is left open where the match is weak.

TRBJ2-1 | TRBV5-8 | NA | CASSIIYEQFF
TRBJ2-7 | TRBV19 | TRBD1 | CASSPTGVNEQYF
TRBJ2-3 | TRBV27 | TRBD2 | CASRTRADTQYF
TRBJ1-1 | TRBV6-5 | NA | CASSFLQGTRNTEAFF
TRBJ1-1 | TRBV6-1 | TRBD1 | CASSPTGGGTEAFF
TRBJ2-5 | TRBV11-2 | TRBD1 | CASSTGDRVIQETQYF
TRBJ2-7 | TRBV2 | TRBD1 | CASRPGQKAEQYF
TRBJ2-1 | TRBV15 | NA | CATSRGGGHRLGVNEQFF
TRBJ2-5 | TRBV14 | NA | CASSSGITQYF
TRBJ2-1 | TRBV7-3 | NA | CASSLEAVLYNEQFF
TRBJ2-7 | TRBV19 | TRBD2 | CASSIREGQSHEQYF
TRBJ1-1 | TRBV5-1 | NA | CASSFTGSDTEAFF
TRBJ1-5 | TRBV19 | NA | CASSLSAGSNQPQHF
TRBJ1-2 | TRBV28 | NA | CASSLRGVEYGYTF
TRBJ2-1 | TRBV27 | TRBD2 | CASSILAGGQTEQFF
TRBJ2-2 | TRBV6-5 | NA | CASSPYTGELFF
TRBJ2-5 | TRBV5-1 | TRBD2 | CASSFWGLAGGQETQYF
TRBJ2-5 | TRBV28 | TRBD1 | CASRRQGAKQETQYF
TRBJ2-3 | TRBV27 | NA | CASSFLKLTDTQYF
TRBJ1-4 | TRBV5-5 | NA | CASSVTVNEKLFF
TRBJ2-3 | TRBV7-7 | NA | CASSLLSSTDTQYF
TRBJ2-7 | TRBV5-1 | TRBD1 | CASSLIQGADEQYF
TRBJ1-1 | TRBV2 | NA | CASPDRDTEAFF
TRBJ2-1 | TRBV5-1 | TRBD2 | CASSRTSGSLSYNEQFF
TRBJ2-6 | TRBV5-1 | TRBD1 | CASNGGSGGDLEDPSGANVLTF
TRBJ2-1 | TRBV9 | TRBD1 | CASSAGQVNNEQFF
TRBJ2-3 | TRBV27 | TRBD2 | CASSLPGLAGGLDTQYF
TRBJ2-1 | TRBV18 | NA | CASSHLRSYNEQFF
TRBJ1-1 | TRBV18 | NA | CASSSAGEGMNTEAFF
TRBJ1-4 | TRBV19 | NA | CASSISPVEKLFF
TRBJ1-2 | TRBV5-1 | TRBD1 | CASSPGQGTFPNYGYTF
TRBJ2-7 | TRBV6-5 | NA | CASSYFWRDPREQYF
TRBJ2-1 | TRBV2 | TRBD2 | CASPGLALNEQFF
TRBJ1-5 | TRBV29-1 | NA | CSRPPGKPQHF
TRBJ2-7 | TRBV7-2 | TRBD2 | CASSLRTSGGEQYF
TRBJ2-2 | TRBV6-6 | NA | CALRKAGTNTGELFF
TRBJ1-4 | TRBV5-8 | NA | CASSLEQAYEKLFF
TRBJ2-1 | TRBV6-1 | TRBD2 | CASMGLAGAYNEQFF
TRBJ2-7 | TRBV28 | NA | CASSSPGRAYEQYF
TRBJ1-3 | TRBV29-1 | NA | CSVEWSSGNTIYF
TRBJ2-1 | TRBV27 | TRBD2 | CASSLTAGGPINEQFF
TRBJ2-7 | TRBV5-1 | NA | CASSFILSQGLSSYEQYF
TRBJ2-3 | TRBV19 | NA | CASTKIGQGMMDTQYF
TRBJ2-2 | TRBV7-6 | TRBD2 | CASSPGLAGVTGELFF
TRBJ2-1 | TRBV28 | NA | CASSLGVTREQFF
TRBJ1-3 | TRBV18 | NA | CASSPGSSGNTIYF
TRBJ2-1 | TRBV6-5 | TRBD2 | CASSYVAGAGREQFF
TRBJ1-3 | TRBV27 | NA | CASSPTVPGNTIYF
TRBJ2-5 | TRBV10-2 | NA | CASSEPKRQLQETQYF
TRBJ2-3 | TRBV6-5 | NA | CASKRLVEDTQYF
TRBJ1-1 | TRBV5-6 | NA | CASSLGLGPGDDTEAFF
TRBJ2-5 | TRBV27 | NA | CASSSQGRGYQETQYF
TRBJ2-2 | TRBV5-6 | NA | CASSLVFGTPNTGELFF
TRBJ1-4 | TRBV19 | NA | CASTSAWRGEKLFF
TRBJ2-5 | TRBV7-9 | TRBD2 | CASSPGGLQTQYF
TRBJ2-7 | TRBV7-2 | TRBD1 | CASSSPRGQEQYF
TRBJ2-1 | TRBV4-1 | NA | CASSQPPRGVENEQFF